This TCR beta chain was found in a study of cytomegalovirus exposure and HLA in healthy donors. The PCR used 60 Vbeta and 13 Jbeta primers. TCRdb's copy holds only in-frame clones and misses some; the assay was immunoSEQ multiplex PCR. The sample yields 160,000 or so clones, roughly 76% seen once. CDR1 and CDR2 (germline): MDHEN, SYDVKM. The length of the CDR3 is 14 residues. V lost 2 bases to trimming and J lost 3 bases, with 10 bases between them. V usage is TRBV28 and J usage is TRBJ1-2; no firm D call. The sample comprised PBMCs. The receptor was isolated from a man aged 55 to 69 in good health and CMV-seronegative. CDR3 coding DNA: TGTGCCAGCAGTTTAGATGGAGTATACTATGGCTACACCTTC. Amino acid sequence: CASSLDGVYYGYTF.